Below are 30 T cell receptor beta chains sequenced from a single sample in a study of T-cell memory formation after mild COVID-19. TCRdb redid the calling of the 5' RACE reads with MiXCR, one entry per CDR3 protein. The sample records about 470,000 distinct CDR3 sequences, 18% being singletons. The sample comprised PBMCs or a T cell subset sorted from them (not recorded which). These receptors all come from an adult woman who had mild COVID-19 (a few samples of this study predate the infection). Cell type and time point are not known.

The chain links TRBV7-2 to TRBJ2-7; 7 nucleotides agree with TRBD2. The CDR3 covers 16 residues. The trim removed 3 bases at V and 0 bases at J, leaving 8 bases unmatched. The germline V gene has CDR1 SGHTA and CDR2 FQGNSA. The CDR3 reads CASSLAIAGASYEQYF. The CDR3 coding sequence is TGTGCCAGCAGCTTGGCCATAGCGGGCGCCTCCTACGAGCAGTACTTC. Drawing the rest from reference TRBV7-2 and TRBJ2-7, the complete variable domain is GAGVSQSPSNKVTEKGKDVELRCDPISGHTALYWYRQSLGQGLEFLIYFQGNSAPDKSGLPSDRFSAERTGGSVSTLTIQRTQQEDSAVYLCASSLAIAGASYEQYFGPGTRLTVT.

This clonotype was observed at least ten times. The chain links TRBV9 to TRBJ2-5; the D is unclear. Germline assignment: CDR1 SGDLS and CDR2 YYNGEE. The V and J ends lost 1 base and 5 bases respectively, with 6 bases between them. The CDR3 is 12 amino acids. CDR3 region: CASSVSGETQYF. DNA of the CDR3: TGTGCCAGCAGCGTATCCGGGGAGACCCAGTACTTC.

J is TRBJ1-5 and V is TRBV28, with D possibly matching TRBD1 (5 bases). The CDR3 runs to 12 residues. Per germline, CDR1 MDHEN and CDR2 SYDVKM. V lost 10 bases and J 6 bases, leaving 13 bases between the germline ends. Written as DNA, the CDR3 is TGTGCCATCGGGGGGGGTAGTCAGCCCCAGCATTTT. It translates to CAIGGGSQPQHF.

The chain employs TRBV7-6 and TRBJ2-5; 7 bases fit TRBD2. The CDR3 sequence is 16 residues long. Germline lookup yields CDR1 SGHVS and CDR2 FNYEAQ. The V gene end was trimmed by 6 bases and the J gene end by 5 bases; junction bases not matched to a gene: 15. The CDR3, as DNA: TGTGCCAGCAGTACAGCTCGCGGGGGAGCAGAGGAGACCCAGTACTTC. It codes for CASSTARGGAEETQYF.

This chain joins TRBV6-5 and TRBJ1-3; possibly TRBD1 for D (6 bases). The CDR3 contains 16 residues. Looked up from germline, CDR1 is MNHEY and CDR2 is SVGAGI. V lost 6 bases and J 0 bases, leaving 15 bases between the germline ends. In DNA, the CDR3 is TGTGCCAGCAGGACGACAGGTTCGAACTCTGGAAACACCATATATTTT. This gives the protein CASRTTGSNSGNTIYF.

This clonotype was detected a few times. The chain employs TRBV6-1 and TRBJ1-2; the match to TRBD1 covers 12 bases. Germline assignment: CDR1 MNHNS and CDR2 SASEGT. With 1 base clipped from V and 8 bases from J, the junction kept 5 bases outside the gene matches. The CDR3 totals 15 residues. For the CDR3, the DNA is TGTGCCAGCAGTGAAGGTGGGACAGGGGGCAGAGGCTACACCTTC. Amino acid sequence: CASSEGGTGGRGYTF.

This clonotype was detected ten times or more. CDR3 loop: CASSLAGDSYEQYF. The CDR3 DNA follows: TGCGCCAGCAGCTTGGCAGGGGACTCCTACGAGCAGTACTTC. This rearrangement joins TRBV5-1 to TRBJ2-7, with TRBD1 as a possible D gene (6 bases). Trimming left V 0 bases short and J 0 bases short, with 7 bases between. CDR3 length: 14 residues. Per the germline V gene, CDR1 is SGHRS and CDR2 is YFSETQ.

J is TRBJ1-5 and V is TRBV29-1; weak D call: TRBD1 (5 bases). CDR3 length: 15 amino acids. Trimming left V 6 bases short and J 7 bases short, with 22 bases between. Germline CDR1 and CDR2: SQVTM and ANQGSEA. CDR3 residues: CSVGDSSLAGQPQHF. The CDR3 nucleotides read TGCAGCGTGGGGGACTCCTCCCTAGCGGGACAGCCCCAGCATTTT.

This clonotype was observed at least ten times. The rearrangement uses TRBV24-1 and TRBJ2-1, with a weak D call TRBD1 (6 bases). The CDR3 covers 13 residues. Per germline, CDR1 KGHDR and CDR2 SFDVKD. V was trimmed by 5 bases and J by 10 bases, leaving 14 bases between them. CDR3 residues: CATSARRGTEQFF. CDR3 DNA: TGTGCCACCAGTGCTCGAAGGGGGACCGAGCAGTTCTTC.

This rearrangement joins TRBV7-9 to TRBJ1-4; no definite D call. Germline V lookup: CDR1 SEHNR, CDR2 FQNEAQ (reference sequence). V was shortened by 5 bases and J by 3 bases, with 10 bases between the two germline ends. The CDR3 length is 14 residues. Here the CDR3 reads CASSPAGANEKLFF. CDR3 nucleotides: TGTGCCAGCAGCCCGGCGGGTGCTAATGAAAAACTGTTTTTT.

In nucleotides, the CDR3 is TGCACCAGCAGCCAAGAAGACTTACCCCACGGCGCCGGGGAGCTGTTTTTT. Amino acid sequence: CTSSQEDLPHGAGELFF. This rearrangement joins TRBV1 to TRBJ2-2. TRBV1 is assigned pseudogene status. The CDR3 is made up of 17 amino acids.

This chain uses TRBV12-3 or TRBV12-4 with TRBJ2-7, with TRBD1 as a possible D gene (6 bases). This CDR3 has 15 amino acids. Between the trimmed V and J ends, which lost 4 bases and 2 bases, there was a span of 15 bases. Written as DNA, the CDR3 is TGTGCCAGCAGTTCTTCATCGACAGGCACCTACGAGCAGTACTTC. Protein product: CASSSSSTGTYEQYF.

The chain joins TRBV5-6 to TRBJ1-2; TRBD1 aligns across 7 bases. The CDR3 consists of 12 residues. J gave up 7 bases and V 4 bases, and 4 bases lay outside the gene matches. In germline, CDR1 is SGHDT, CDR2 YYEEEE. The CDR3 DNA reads TGTGCCAGCAGCGAGGACAGGACTGGCTACACCTTC. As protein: CASSEDRTGYTF. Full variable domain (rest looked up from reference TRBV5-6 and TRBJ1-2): DAGVTQSPTHLIKTRGQQVTLRCSPKSGHDTVSWYQQALGQGPQFIFQYYEEEERQRGNFPDRFSGHQFPNYSSELNVNALLLGDSALYLCASSEDRTGYTFGSGTRLTVV.

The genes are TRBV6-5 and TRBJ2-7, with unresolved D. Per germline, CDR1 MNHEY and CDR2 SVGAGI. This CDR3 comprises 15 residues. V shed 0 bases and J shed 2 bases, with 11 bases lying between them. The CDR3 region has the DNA TGTGCCAGCAGTTACTCCGACACCTTAACCTACGAGCAGTACTTC. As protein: CASSYSDTLTYEQYF.

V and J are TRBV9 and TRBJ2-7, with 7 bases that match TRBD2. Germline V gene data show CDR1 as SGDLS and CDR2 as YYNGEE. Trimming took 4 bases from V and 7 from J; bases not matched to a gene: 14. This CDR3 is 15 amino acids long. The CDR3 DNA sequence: TGTGCCAGCAGCCCGTCCGGGACTACCCTGTATGAGCAGTACTTC. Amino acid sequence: CASSPSGTTLYEQYF.

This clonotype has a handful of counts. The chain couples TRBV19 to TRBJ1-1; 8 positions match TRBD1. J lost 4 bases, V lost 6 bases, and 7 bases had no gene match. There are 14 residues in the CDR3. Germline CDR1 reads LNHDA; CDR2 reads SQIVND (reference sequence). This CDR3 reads CASSPGQEITEAFF. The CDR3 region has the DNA TGTGCCAGTAGCCCGGGACAGGAGATCACTGAAGCTTTCTTT.

CDR3 amino acids: CASSLTMETQYF. CDR3 DNA sequence: TGTGCCAGCAGTTTAACAATGGAGACCCAGTACTTC. This chain joins TRBV12-3 or TRBV12-4 and TRBJ2-5; no reliable D call. Trimming shortened V by 2 bases and J by 5 bases, and 6 bases separated the two germline ends. The CDR3 is made up of 12 amino acids.

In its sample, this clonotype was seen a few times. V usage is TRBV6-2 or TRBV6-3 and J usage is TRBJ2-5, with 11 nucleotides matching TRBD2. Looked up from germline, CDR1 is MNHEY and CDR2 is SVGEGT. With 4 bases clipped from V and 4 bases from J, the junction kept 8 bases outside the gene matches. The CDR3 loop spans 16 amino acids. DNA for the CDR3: TGTGCCAGCAGTTTATTAGCGGGGGGGCCGGCAGAGACCCAGTACTTC. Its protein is CASSLLAGGPAETQYF.

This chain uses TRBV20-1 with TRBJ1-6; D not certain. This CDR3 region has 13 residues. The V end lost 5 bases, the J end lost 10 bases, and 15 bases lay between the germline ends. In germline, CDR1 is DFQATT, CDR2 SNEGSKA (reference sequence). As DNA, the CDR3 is TGCAGTGCTGGCCCCTTTGTAGGGTCACCCCTCCACTTT. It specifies CSAGPFVGSPLHF.

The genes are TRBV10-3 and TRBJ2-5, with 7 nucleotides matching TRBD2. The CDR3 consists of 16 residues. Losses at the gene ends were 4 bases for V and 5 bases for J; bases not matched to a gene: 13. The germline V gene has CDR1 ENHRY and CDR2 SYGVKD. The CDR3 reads CAISASVREAGETQYF. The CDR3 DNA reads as TGTGCCATCAGTGCCAGTGTACGGGAGGCGGGGGAGACCCAGTACTTC.

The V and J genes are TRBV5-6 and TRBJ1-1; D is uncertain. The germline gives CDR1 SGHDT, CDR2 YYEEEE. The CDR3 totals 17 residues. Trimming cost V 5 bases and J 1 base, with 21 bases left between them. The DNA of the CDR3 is TGTGCCAGCAGTTCCCGGGTAGCCCATTCGGGGAACACTGAAGCTTTCTTT. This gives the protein CASSSRVAHSGNTEAFF.

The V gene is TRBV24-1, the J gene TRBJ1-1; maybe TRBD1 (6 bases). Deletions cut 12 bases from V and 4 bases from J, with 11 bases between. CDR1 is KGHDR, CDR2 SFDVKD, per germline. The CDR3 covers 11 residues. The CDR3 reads CAWHRVTEAFF. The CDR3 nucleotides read TGTGCCTGGCACAGGGTCACTGAAGCTTTCTTT.

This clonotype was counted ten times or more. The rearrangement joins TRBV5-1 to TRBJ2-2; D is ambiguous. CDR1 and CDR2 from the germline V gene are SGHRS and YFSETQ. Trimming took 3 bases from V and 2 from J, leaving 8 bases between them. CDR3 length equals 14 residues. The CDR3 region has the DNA TGCGCCAGCAGCTCGCCCGGAAACACCGGGGAGCTGTTTTTT. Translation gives CASSSPGNTGELFF.

The CDR3 loop reads CASSQDIGTSGNNEQFF. CDR3 DNA sequence: TGTGCCAGCAGCCAAGATATTGGGACTAGCGGGAACAATGAGCAGTTCTTC. The V gene is TRBV3-1, the J gene TRBJ2-1; 13 bases fit TRBD2. Germline V gene data show CDR1 as LGHDT and CDR2 as YNNKEL (reference sequence). V dropped 0 bases and J dropped 5; count of bases not matched to a gene: 4. The CDR3 covers 17 residues.

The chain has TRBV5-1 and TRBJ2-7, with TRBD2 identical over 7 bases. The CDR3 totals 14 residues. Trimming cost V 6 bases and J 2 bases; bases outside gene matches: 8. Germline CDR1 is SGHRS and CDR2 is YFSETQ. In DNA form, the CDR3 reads TGCGCCAGCACCGAAAGCGGGGTCACCTACGAGCAGTACTTC. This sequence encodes CASTESGVTYEQYF.

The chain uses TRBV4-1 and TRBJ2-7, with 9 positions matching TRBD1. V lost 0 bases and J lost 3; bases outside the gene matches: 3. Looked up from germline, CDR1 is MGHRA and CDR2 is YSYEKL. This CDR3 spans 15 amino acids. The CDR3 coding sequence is TGCGCCAGCAGCCAAGAGGGACAGGGACTCTACGAGCAGTACTTC. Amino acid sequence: CASSQEGQGLYEQYF.

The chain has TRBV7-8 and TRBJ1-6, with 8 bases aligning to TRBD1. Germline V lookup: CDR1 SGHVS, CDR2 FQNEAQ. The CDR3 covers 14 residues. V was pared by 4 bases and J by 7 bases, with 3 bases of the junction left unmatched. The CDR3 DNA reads TGTGCCAGCAGCTCTAGGACAGGGAATTCACCCCTCCACTTT. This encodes CASSSRTGNSPLHF.

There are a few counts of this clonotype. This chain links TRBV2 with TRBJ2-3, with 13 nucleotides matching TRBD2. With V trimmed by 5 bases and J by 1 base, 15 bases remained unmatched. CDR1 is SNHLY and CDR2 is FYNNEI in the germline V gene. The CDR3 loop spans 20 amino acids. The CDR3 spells CASSFRTSGSGIAGTDTQYF. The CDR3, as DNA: TGTGCCAGCAGTTTTCGGACTAGCGGGAGCGGGATAGCTGGCACAGATACGCAGTATTTT.

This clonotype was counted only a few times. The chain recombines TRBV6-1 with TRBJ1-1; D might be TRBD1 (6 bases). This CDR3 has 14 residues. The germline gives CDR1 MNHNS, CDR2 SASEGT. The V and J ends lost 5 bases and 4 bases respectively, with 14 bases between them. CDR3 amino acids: CASSTGHRATEAFF. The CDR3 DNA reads TGTGCCAGCAGTACGGGACACAGGGCCACTGAAGCTTTCTTT.

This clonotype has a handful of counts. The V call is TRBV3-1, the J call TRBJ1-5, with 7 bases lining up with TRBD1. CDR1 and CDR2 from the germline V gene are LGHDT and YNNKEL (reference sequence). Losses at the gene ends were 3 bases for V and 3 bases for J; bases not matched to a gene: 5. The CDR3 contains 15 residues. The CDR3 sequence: CASSQGRGINQPQHF. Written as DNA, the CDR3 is TGTGCCAGCAGCCAGGGCAGGGGGATCAATCAGCCCCAGCATTTT.